This passage covers 25 T cell receptor beta chains from one sample sequenced in a study of cytomegalovirus exposure and HLA in healthy donors. Assay used: immunoSEQ multiplex PCR; TCRdb lists only in-frame clones, some missing. The sample has fewer than 350,000 clones, 88% seen once. The sample taken for sequencing was PBMCs. Source of these receptors: a young woman in good health and CMV-seronegative.

The chain employs TRBV7-2 and TRBJ2-1; D may be TRBD2 (6 bases). This CDR3 is built from 15 residues. V dropped 2 bases and J dropped 2 bases, with 10 bases sitting between them. The germline CDR1 and CDR2 sequences are SGHTA and FQGNSA. The CDR3 reads CASSLRRETYNEQFF. In DNA, the CDR3 is TGTGCCAGCAGCTTACGGCGGGAAACCTACAATGAGCAGTTCTTC.

The chain employs TRBV13 and TRBJ2-5, with D maybe TRBD2 (6 bases). Germline lookup yields CDR1 PRHDT and CDR2 FYEKMQ (reference sequence). V lost 3 bases to trimming and J lost 2 bases, with 7 bases between them. CDR3 length: 13 residues. In nucleotides, the CDR3 is TGTGCCAGCAGCTTTAGCGGACAAGAGACCCAGTACTTC. It translates to CASSFSGQETQYF.

This sequence joins TRBV6-6 and TRBJ1-4; 9 bases align to TRBD1. CDR1 and CDR2 (germline): MNHNY, SVGAGI (reference sequence). V dropped 0 bases and J dropped 8; count of bases not matched to a gene: 4. The CDR3 contains 15 residues. This chain's CDR3 is CASSYSGQGIEKLFF. In DNA form, the CDR3 reads TGTGCCAGCAGTTACTCGGGACAGGGAATAGAAAAACTGTTTTTT.

This sequence joins TRBV5-1 and TRBJ2-3, with unresolved D. V lost 4 bases and J lost 5, with 11 bases in between. Germline CDR1 reads SGHRS; CDR2 reads YFSETQ. The CDR3 runs to 13 residues. The CDR3 nucleotides are TGCGCCAGCAGCCCAGGCTCTCAAGATACGCAGTATTTT. It is translated as CASSPGSQDTQYF.

This sequence joins TRBV19 and TRBJ1-4; 9 bases line up with TRBD1. Germline V gene data show CDR1 as LNHDA and CDR2 as SQIVND (reference sequence). The CDR3 totals 13 residues. The J segment lost 8 bases and the V segment lost 9 bases, leaving 7 bases of the junction unmatched. This CDR3 reads CASQDRGEEKLFF. The CDR3 DNA is TGTGCCAGCCAGGACAGGGGAGAGGAAAAACTGTTTTTT.

The rearrangement links TRBV12-5 to TRBJ1-1; D remains unclear. The CDR3 is made up of 13 amino acids. V lost 2 bases and J lost 6, with 10 bases in between. Germline CDR1 is LGHNT and CDR2 is FRNRAP. The CDR3 spells CASGLSSLSEAFF. CDR3 bases: TGTGCTAGTGGTTTGTCGAGTTTGTCTGAAGCTTTCTTT.

The chain joins TRBV4-3 to TRBJ2-5; no clear D gene. Trimming cost V 2 bases and J 4 bases, with 14 bases left between them. Looked up from germline, CDR1 is LGHNA and CDR2 is YSLEER. The CDR3 is 15 residues long. CDR3 amino acids: CASSQSWLSGETQYF. The DNA for the CDR3 is TGCGCCAGCAGCCAATCATGGCTCTCGGGAGAGACCCAGTACTTC.

About this clone itself: Other DNA sequences in this sample translate to the same CDR3. J is TRBJ2-1 and V is TRBV5-1; 12 nucleotides agree with TRBD2. Germline CDR1 and CDR2: SGHRS and YFSETQ. This CDR3 is built from 15 residues. Germline trimming cut 4 bases from V and 4 bases from J; bases unmatched to any gene: 3. CDR3 protein: CASSPGTSGYNEQFF. CDR3 DNA: TGCGCCAGCAGCCCCGGGACTAGCGGGTACAATGAGCAGTTCTTC.

The chain has TRBV28 and TRBJ1-1; a possible D gene is TRBD1 (5 bases). The CDR3 totals 13 residues. V lost 3 bases, J lost 4 bases, and 9 bases lay in between. In germline, CDR1 is MDHEN, CDR2 SYDVKM. The CDR3 here is CASSLGRSTEAFF. The CDR3 region has the DNA TGTGCCAGCAGTTTGGGGCGTAGCACTGAAGCTTTCTTT.

This rearrangement joins TRBV18 to TRBJ2-1, with 10 bases fitting TRBD1. The CDR3 runs 14 residues. Germline assignment: CDR1 KGHSH and CDR2 LQKENI. V lost 3 bases and J lost 7; bases outside the gene matches: 3. The CDR3 is CASSPSGQGNEQFF. The CDR3, as DNA: TGTGCCAGCTCACCCTCGGGACAGGGGAATGAGCAGTTCTTC.

The CDR3 region is CASTPHLRQGANYGYTF. The DNA for the CDR3 is TGTGCCAGCACCCCCCACCTACGACAGGGGGCTAACTATGGCTACACCTTC. The rearrangement uses TRBV6-4 and TRBJ1-2; 9 bases line up with TRBD1. V shed 7 bases and J 0 bases; nucleotides not matched to a gene: 12. The CDR3 is 17 residues long. Looked up from germline, CDR1 is MRHNA and CDR2 is SNTAGT.

CDR3 sequence: CASSVGSGRSPPEQYF. CDR3 DNA: TGTGCCAGCAGCGTAGGGAGCGGGAGGTCCCCTCCCGAGCAGTACTTC. J is TRBJ2-7 and V is TRBV9, with 9 bases fitting TRBD2. J was trimmed by 6 bases and V by 0 bases; bases with no gene match: 10. This CDR3 has 16 amino acids. Germline values: CDR1 SGDLS, CDR2 YYNGEE.

CDR3 sequence (DNA): TGTGCCAGCAGCACAGGACCCCAAGAGACCCAGTACTTC. This gives the protein CASSTGPQETQYF. The chain links TRBV9 to TRBJ2-5; tentatively, D is TRBD1 (5 bases). The germline V gene has CDR1 SGDLS and CDR2 YYNGEE. The CDR3 runs to 13 residues. Trimming shortened V by 4 bases and J by 1 base, and 8 bases separated the two germline ends. Complete variable domain (other parts from reference TRBV9 and TRBJ2-5): DSGVTQTPKHLITATGQRVTLRCSPRSGDLSVYWYQQSLDQGLQFLIQYYNGEERAKGNILERFSAQQFPDLHSELNLSSLELGDSALYFCASSTGPQETQYFGPGTRLLVL.

This clone was counted only a few times. The chain employs TRBV5-1 and TRBJ1-6, with a tentative D call TRBD1 (6 bases). Trimming removed 5 bases from V and 10 bases from J, with 13 bases in between. The length of the CDR3 is 13 residues. Germline lookup yields CDR1 SGHRS and CDR2 YFSETQ. The CDR3 coding sequence is TGCGCCAGCAGGAGCAGGGGAGACTCACCCCTCCACTTT. Translation gives CASRSRGDSPLHF.

This clone was recorded only once. CDR3 region: CASSQDGSGVGGYTF. The CDR3 DNA reads TGCGCCAGCAGCCAAGATGGGTCCGGGGTGGGAGGCTACACCTTC. The genes are TRBV4-3 and TRBJ1-2; D remains ambiguous. Germline loops: CDR1 LGHNA, CDR2 YSLEER. Trimming pared 0 bases from V and 8 bases from J, leaving 16 bases between. CDR3 length: 15 amino acids.

This chain links TRBV6-4 with TRBJ2-1; TRBD2 agrees at 9 bases. With V trimmed by 6 bases and J by 4 bases, 4 bases remained unmatched. Germline V gene lookup returns CDR1 MRHNA and CDR2 SNTAGT. The CDR3 is made up of 14 amino acids. The CDR3 coding sequence is TGTGCCAGCAGAGCGGGAGGATCTTACAATGAGCAGTTCTTC. This gives the protein CASRAGGSYNEQFF.

The table lists this clone with a count of one. The chain combines TRBV5-4 with TRBJ1-6; TRBD1 matches at 7 bases. Losses at the gene ends were 4 bases for V and 13 bases for J; bases not matched to a gene: 20. The CDR3 runs 17 residues. In germline, CDR1 is SGHNT, CDR2 YYREEE (reference sequence). This CDR3 is CASSLGQEERVILPLHF. DNA for the CDR3: TGTGCCAGCAGCCTCGGACAGGAGGAGAGGGTGATTCTCCCCCTCCACTTT.

The chain combines TRBV28 with TRBJ2-7; D is undetermined. The length of the CDR3 is 13 residues. V was clipped by 5 bases and J by 2 bases, with 10 bases between them. The germline V gene has CDR1 MDHEN and CDR2 SYDVKM. CDR3 coding DNA: TGTGCCAGCAGTCGACTCGACGCCTACGAGCAGTACTTC. Translated, it gives CASSRLDAYEQYF.

The chain uses TRBV27 and TRBJ2-7, with D perhaps matching TRBD2 (5 bases). This CDR3 has 13 residues. Germline V gene data show CDR1 as MNHEY and CDR2 as SMNVEV (reference sequence). V shed 5 bases and J shed 4 bases, with 12 bases lying between them. This CDR3 reads CASSPRTGYEQYF. Here the CDR3 DNA reads TGTGCCAGCAGTCCACGGACTGGATACGAGCAGTACTTC.

The chain is built from TRBV15 and TRBJ2-7; TRBD1 is a possible D gene (5 bases). Germline lookup yields CDR1 LNHNV and CDR2 YYDKDF (reference sequence). V lost 0 bases to trimming and J lost 0 bases, with 18 bases between them. CDR3 size: 18 residues. This CDR3 is CATSRDPLSRVNSYEQYF. In nucleotides, the CDR3 is TGTGCCACCAGCAGAGATCCCCTCTCCAGGGTAAACTCCTACGAGCAGTACTTC. Based on the CDR3 plus reference TRBV15 and TRBJ2-7, the full variable domain is DAMVIQNPRYQVTQFGKPVTLSCSQTLNHNVMYWYQQKSSQAPKLLFHYYDKDFNNEADTPDNFQSRRPNTSFCFLDIRSPGLGDTAMYLCATSRDPLSRVNSYEQYFGPGTRLTVT.

A single count supports this clone. The V gene is TRBV10-3, the J gene TRBJ2-7, with D hard to call. The germline V gene has CDR1 ENHRY and CDR2 SYGVKD. Trimming took off 0 bases at V and 2 bases at J, with 8 bases between the two ends. The CDR3 extends over 14 amino acids. DNA of the CDR3: TGTGCCATCAGTGAGTCAGAGGCAGCCTACGAGCAGTACTTC. Translation gives CAISESEAAYEQYF.

This chain joins TRBV4-1 and TRBJ2-7; TRBD1 aligns across 12 bases. Germline CDR1 MGHRA, CDR2 YSYEKL. Trimming cost V 3 bases and J 4 bases; bases outside gene matches: 4. The CDR3 loop spans 15 amino acids. CDR3 sequence (DNA): TGCGCCAGCAGCCAGGGGACAGGGGGCGATTACGAGCAGTACTTC. It codes for CASSQGTGGDYEQYF.

The chain employs TRBV28 and TRBJ1-2; TRBD1 agrees at 9 bases. Losses at the gene ends were 3 bases for V and 5 bases for J; bases not matched to a gene: 13. Germline V gene data show CDR1 as MDHEN and CDR2 as SYDVKM. This CDR3 is built from 17 residues. Here the CDR3 reads CASSFRDRELIDYGYTF. The CDR3 DNA sequence: TGTGCCAGCAGTTTCCGGGACAGGGAGCTGATTGATTATGGCTACACCTTC.

V usage is TRBV5-6 and J usage is TRBJ2-7, with D maybe TRBD2 (8 bases). Trimming took off 0 bases at V and 2 bases at J, with 15 bases between the two ends. Germline-derived CDR1 and CDR2 are SGHDT and YYEEEE. The CDR3 consists of 16 residues. The CDR3 DNA follows: TGTGCCAGCAGCTTGGAGGGGGCGGGGGGCCCCTACGAGCAGTACTTC. Protein: CASSLEGAGGPYEQYF.

The chain links TRBV5-1 to TRBJ2-5, with 8 bases fitting TRBD1. Trimming at V came to 0 bases and at J to 0 bases, leaving 7 bases not matched to a gene. This CDR3 has 17 amino acids. The germline V gene has CDR1 SGHRS and CDR2 YFSETQ. In DNA form, the CDR3 reads TGCGCCAGCAGCTTGGCCGGGAACAGGGGGGACCAAGAGACCCAGTACTTC. This translates into CASSLAGNRGDQETQYF.